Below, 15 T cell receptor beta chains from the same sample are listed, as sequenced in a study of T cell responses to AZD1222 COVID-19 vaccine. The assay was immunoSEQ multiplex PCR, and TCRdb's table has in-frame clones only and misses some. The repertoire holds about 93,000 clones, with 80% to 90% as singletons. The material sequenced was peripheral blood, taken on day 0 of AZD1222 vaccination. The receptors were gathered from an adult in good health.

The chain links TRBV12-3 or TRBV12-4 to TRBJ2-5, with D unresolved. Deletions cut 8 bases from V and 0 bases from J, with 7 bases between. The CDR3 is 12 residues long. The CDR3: CASVGNQETQYF. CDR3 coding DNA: TGTGCCAGCGTTGGAAACCAAGAGACCCAGTACTTC.

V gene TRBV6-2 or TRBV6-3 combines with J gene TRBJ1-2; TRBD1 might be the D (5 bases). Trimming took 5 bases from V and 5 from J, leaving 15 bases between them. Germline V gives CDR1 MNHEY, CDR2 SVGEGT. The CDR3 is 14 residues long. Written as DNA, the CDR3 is TGTGCCAGCAGTGAGGTCGGGACCGCGTATGGCTACACCTTC. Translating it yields CASSEVGTAYGYTF.

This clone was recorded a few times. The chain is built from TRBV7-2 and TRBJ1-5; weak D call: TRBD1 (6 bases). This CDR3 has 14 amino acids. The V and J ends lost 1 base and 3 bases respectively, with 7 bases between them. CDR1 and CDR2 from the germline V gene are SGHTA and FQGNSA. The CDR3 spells CASSLGQANQPQHF. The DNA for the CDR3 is TGTGCCAGCAGCTTAGGACAGGCCAATCAGCCCCAGCATTTT. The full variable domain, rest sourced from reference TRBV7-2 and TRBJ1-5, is GAGVSQSPSNKVTEKGKDVELRCDPISGHTALYWYRQSLGQGLEFLIYFQGNSAPDKSGLPSDRFSAERTGGSVSTLTIQRTQQEDSAVYLCASSLGQANQPQHFGDGTRLSIL.

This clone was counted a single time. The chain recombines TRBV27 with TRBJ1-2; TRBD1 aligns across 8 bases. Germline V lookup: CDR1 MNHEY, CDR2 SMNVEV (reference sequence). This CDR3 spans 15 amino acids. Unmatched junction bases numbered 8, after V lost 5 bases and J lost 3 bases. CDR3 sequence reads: CASSIQGERYYGYTF. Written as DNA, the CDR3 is TGTGCCAGCAGTATACAGGGGGAACGCTACTATGGCTACACCTTC.

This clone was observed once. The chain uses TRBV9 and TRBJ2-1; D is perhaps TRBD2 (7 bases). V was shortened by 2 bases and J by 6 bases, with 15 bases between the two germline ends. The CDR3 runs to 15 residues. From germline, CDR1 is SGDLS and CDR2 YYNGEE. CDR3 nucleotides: TGTGCCAGCAGCGTTGGGGGGGCTGATGGCAATGAGCAGTTCTTC. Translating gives CASSVGGADGNEQFF.

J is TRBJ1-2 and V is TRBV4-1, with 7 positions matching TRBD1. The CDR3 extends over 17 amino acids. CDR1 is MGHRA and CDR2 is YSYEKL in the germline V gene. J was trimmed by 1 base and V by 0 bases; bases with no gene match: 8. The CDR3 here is CASSQDHRTGHNYGYTF. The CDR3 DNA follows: TGCGCCAGCAGCCAAGATCACCGGACAGGTCATAACTATGGCTACACCTTC.

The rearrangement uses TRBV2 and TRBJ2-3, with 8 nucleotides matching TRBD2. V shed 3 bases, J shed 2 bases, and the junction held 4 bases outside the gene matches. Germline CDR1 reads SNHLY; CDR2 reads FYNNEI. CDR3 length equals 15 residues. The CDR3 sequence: CASSELAGPTDTQYF. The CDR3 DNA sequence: TGTGCCAGCAGTGAGTTAGCGGGACCCACAGATACGCAGTATTTT.

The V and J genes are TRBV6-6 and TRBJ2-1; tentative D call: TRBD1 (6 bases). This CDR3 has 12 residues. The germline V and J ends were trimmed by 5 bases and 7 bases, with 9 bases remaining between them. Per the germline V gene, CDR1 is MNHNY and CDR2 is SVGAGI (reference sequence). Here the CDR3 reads CASSTQGNEQFF. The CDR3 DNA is TGTGCCAGCAGTACACAGGGAAATGAGCAGTTCTTC.

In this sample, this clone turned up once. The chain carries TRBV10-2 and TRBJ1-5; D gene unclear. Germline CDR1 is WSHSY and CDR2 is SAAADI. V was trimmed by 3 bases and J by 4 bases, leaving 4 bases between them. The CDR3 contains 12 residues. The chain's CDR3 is CASSDGNQPQHF. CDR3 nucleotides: TGCGCCAGCAGTGATGGGAATCAGCCCCAGCATTTT.

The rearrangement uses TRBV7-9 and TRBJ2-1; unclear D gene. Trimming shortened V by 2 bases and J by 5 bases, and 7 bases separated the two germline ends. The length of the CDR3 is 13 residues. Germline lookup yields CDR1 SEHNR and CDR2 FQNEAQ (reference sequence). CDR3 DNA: TGTGCCAGCAGCTTACTCGTTAACAATGAGCAGTTCTTC. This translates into CASSLLVNNEQFF.

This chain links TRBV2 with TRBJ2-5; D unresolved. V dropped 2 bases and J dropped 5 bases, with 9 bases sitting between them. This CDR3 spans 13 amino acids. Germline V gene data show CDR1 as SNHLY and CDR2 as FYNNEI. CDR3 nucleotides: TGTGCCAGCAGTGAATCCTTTTTTGAGACCCAGTACTTC. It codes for CASSESFFETQYF. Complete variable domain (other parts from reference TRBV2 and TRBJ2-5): EPEVTQTPSHQVTQMGQEVILRCVPISNHLYFYWYRQILGQKVEFLVSFYNNEISEKSEIFDDQFSVERPDGSNFTLKIRSTKLEDSAMYFCASSESFFETQYFGPGTRLLVL.

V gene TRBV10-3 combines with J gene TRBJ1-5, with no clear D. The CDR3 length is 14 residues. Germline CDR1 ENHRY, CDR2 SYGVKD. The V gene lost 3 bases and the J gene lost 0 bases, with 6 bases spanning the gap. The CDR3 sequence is CAISDGDSNQPQHF. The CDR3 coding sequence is TGTGCCATCAGTGACGGGGATAGCAATCAGCCCCAGCATTTT.

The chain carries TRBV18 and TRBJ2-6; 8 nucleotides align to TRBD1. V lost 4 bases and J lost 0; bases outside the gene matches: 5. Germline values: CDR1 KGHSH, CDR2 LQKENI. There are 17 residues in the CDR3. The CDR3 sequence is CASSLQGASSGANVLTF. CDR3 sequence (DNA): TGTGCCAGCTCACTCCAGGGGGCAAGCTCTGGGGCCAACGTCCTGACTTTC.

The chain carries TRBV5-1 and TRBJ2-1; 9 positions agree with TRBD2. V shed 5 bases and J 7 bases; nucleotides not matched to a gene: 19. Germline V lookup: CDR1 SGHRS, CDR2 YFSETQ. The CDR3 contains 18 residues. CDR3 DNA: TGCGCCAGCAGTCACTTGATGAGCGTAGCGGGGGAAGCGAATGAGCAGTTCTTC. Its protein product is CASSHLMSVAGEANEQFF.

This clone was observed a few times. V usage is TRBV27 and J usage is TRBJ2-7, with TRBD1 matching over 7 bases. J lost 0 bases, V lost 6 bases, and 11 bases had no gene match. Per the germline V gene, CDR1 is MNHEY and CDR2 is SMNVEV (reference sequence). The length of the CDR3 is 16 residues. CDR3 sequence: CASSRQDRKSSYEQYF. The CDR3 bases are TGTGCCAGCAGCCGTCAGGACAGGAAGAGCTCCTACGAGCAGTACTTC.